This entry lists 29 T cell receptor beta chains sequenced from one sample in a study of blood T cell repertoires in COVID-19. Some clones are missing from TCRdb's copy, which holds only in-frame ones; the method was immunoSEQ multiplex PCR. The sample lists approximately 180,000 clones, 80% to 85% occurring once. Sequencing used peripheral blood. The receptors were sampled from a woman aged 35 to 49 with COVID-19, enrolled during active disease.

CDR3 in DNA: TGTGCCAGCAGTTTATTAAGCTCCTCGGACAGGGTCAATCAGCCCCAGCATTTT. It yields the protein CASSLLSSSDRVNQPQHF. The V call is TRBV28, the J call TRBJ1-5, with 8 bases matching TRBD1. The length of the CDR3 is 18 residues. Germline CDR1 is MDHEN and CDR2 is SYDVKM. The V segment lost 1 base and the J segment 3 bases; nucleotides outside the gene matches: 11. The complete variable domain, with remaining parts taken from reference TRBV28 and TRBJ1-5, reads DVKVTQSSRYLVKRTGEKVFLECVQDMDHENMFWYRQDPGLGLRLIYFSYDVKMKEKGDIPEGYSVSREKKERFSLILESASTNQTSMYLCASSLLSSSDRVNQPQHFGDGTRLSIL.

CDR3 residues: CARILRRETKPWEYF. The CDR3 region has the DNA TGTGCCAGAATCCTGAGGCGGGAGACTAAACCGTGGGAGTACTTC. The V and J genes are TRBV5-3 and TRBJ2-7, with TRBD2 matching over 7 bases. TRBV5-3 is known as an ORF, though its function is uncertain. V shed 6 bases, J shed 11 bases, and the junction held 20 bases outside the gene matches. The CDR3 totals 15 residues.

This sequence joins TRBV18 and TRBJ2-4, with 8 positions matching TRBD1. In germline, CDR1 is KGHSH, CDR2 LQKENI. The CDR3 contains 16 residues. V was clipped by 3 bases and J by 0 bases; unmatched bases: 4. CDR3 sequence (DNA): TGTGCCAGCTCACCCTCGACAGGGGTAGCCAAAAACATTCAGTACTTC. Protein product: CASSPSTGVAKNIQYF.

V is TRBV12-3 or TRBV12-4 and J is TRBJ2-2; no firm D call. V dropped 5 bases and J dropped 0 bases, with 4 bases sitting between them. The CDR3 has 13 residues. In nucleotides, the CDR3 is TGTGCCAGCAGTACACCGAACACCGGGGAGCTGTTTTTT. It codes for CASSTPNTGELFF.

The chain is built from TRBV6-5 and TRBJ2-7; 9 nucleotides align to TRBD2. The CDR3 is 15 amino acids. The germline gives CDR1 MNHEY, CDR2 SVGAGI. Germline trimming cut 2 bases from V and 4 bases from J; bases unmatched to any gene: 6. As DNA, the CDR3 is TGTGCCAGCAGTTACCGAGCTAGCGGGAAGTACGAGCAGTACTTC. Its translation is CASSYRASGKYEQYF.

The chain links TRBV4-2 to TRBJ2-1; TRBD2 aligns across 7 bases. With 4 bases clipped from V and 3 bases from J, the junction kept 9 bases outside the gene matches. This CDR3 is 16 amino acids long. Germline V gene data show CDR1 as LGHNA and CDR2 as YNFKEQ. CDR3 sequence (DNA): TGTGCCAGCAGCCCGCTAGCGGAGGGAGACTACAATGAGCAGTTCTTC. This encodes CASSPLAEGDYNEQFF.

The chain couples TRBV3-1 (or the pseudogene TRBV3-2) to TRBJ2-2, with 12 bases identical to TRBD2. Germline V CDR1 and CDR2: LGHDT, YNNKEL (reference sequence). The length of the CDR3 is 18 residues. Trimming at V came to 4 bases and at J to 4 bases, leaving 10 bases not matched to a gene. CDR3 nucleotide sequence: TGTGCCAGCAGCCCAGGACTAGCGGGGACGAGGACCACCGGGGAGCTGTTTTTT. It encodes CASSPGLAGTRTTGELFF.

The chain employs TRBV5-8 and TRBJ2-7; 7 positions match TRBD1. Germline-derived CDR1 and CDR2 are SGHTS and YDEGEE. This CDR3 is 15 amino acids long. V trimming: 4 bases; J trimming: 0 bases; junction bases outside the gene matches: 7. The CDR3: CASSVGQMSSYEQYF. DNA of the CDR3: TGTGCCAGCAGCGTGGGACAGATGAGCTCCTACGAGCAGTACTTC. Based on the CDR3 plus reference TRBV5-8 and TRBJ2-7, the full variable domain is EAGVTQSPTHLIKTRGQQATLRCSPISGHTSVYWYQQALGLGLQFLLWYDEGEERNRGNFPPRFSGRQFPNYSSELNVNALELEDSALYLCASSVGQMSSYEQYFGPGTRLTVT.

The V gene is TRBV27, the J gene TRBJ1-4, with 7 nucleotides matching TRBD1. Trimming removed 4 bases from V and 7 bases from J; junction bases left unmatched: 12. This CDR3 has 16 amino acids. Germline V gene data show CDR1 as MNHEY and CDR2 as SMNVEV (reference sequence). CDR3 amino acids: CASSSPRRGRGEKLFF. In DNA form, the CDR3 reads TGTGCCAGCAGTTCTCCCCGGAGGGGGCGCGGTGAAAAACTGTTTTTT.

This clone has a handful of counts. The CDR3 here is CASSYSRGQGYDGYTF. CDR3 nucleotide sequence: TGTGCCAGCAGTTACTCTAGGGGACAGGGGTACGATGGCTACACCTTC. The gene calls are TRBV6-2 or TRBV6-3 and TRBJ1-2; TRBD1 agrees at 10 bases. J lost 6 bases, V lost 0 bases, and 7 bases had no gene match. CDR3 size: 16 residues. Germline V gene lookup returns CDR1 MNHEY and CDR2 SVGEGT.

This clone was recorded once. The genes are TRBV3-1 (or the pseudogene TRBV3-2) and TRBJ2-5, with no clear D. The CDR3 extends over 13 amino acids. V lost 6 bases to trimming and J lost 5 bases, with 13 bases between them. Germline CDR1 LGHDT, CDR2 YNNKEL (reference sequence). CDR3 region: CASRRASGETQYF. The CDR3 bases are TGTGCCAGCAGACGAGCGTCCGGGGAGACCCAGTACTTC.

This chain uses TRBV5-1 with TRBJ2-1; 7 bases align to TRBD2. The V gene end was trimmed by 5 bases and the J gene end by 3 bases; junction bases not matched to a gene: 8. The CDR3 has 15 residues. Germline CDR1 and CDR2: SGHRS and YFSETQ. CDR3: CASRGVLANYNEQFF. CDR3 nucleotides: TGCGCCAGCAGAGGGGTACTAGCGAACTACAATGAGCAGTTCTTC.

This chain uses TRBV11-2 with TRBJ2-7; 11 bases fit TRBD2. Germline trimming cut 5 bases from V and 3 bases from J; bases unmatched to any gene: 9. The CDR3 has 16 residues. CDR1 is SGHAT, CDR2 FQNNGV, per germline. CDR3: CASSPIPSGRNYEQYF. CDR3 in DNA: TGTGCCAGCAGCCCCATCCCTAGCGGGAGGAACTACGAGCAGTACTTC.

The rearrangement joins TRBV3-1 (or the pseudogene TRBV3-2) to TRBJ1-2; D is ambiguous. The CDR3 is 16 residues long. V was pared by 1 base and J by 0 bases, with 12 bases between. Germline lookup yields CDR1 LGHDT and CDR2 YNNKEL (reference sequence). CDR3 protein: CASSQVSSATNYGYTF. The CDR3 DNA follows: TGTGCCAGCAGCCAAGTAAGTTCTGCTACTAACTATGGCTACACCTTC.

The V and J genes are TRBV11-2 and TRBJ1-3, with D tentatively TRBD1 (5 bases). V was trimmed by 2 bases and J by 0 bases, leaving 8 bases between them. Germline V gene sequence: CDR1 SGHAT, CDR2 FQNNGV. The CDR3 is made up of 15 amino acids. CDR3 coding DNA: TGTGCCAGCAGCTTACAGGGCTTCTCTGGAAACACCATATATTTT. Residues: CASSLQGFSGNTIYF.

The V gene is TRBV5-1, the J gene TRBJ1-2; TRBD1 aligns across 9 bases. CDR3 length equals 15 residues. Germline CDR1 and CDR2: SGHRS and YFSETQ. The V gene end was trimmed by 4 bases and the J gene end by 8 bases; junction bases not matched to a gene: 12. This CDR3 reads CASSEGTGWRGGYTF. DNA for the CDR3: TGCGCCAGCAGCGAAGGGACAGGGTGGCGTGGAGGCTACACCTTC.

The chain is built from TRBV6-5 and TRBJ1-1; D is unresolved. The V end was cut by 4 bases, the J end by 7 bases, with 10 bases between. Germline values: CDR1 MNHEY, CDR2 SVGAGI. This CDR3 spans 12 amino acids. CDR3 in DNA: TGTGCCAGCAGTTTTCCCCCAGGTGAAGCTTTCTTT. Its translation: CASSFPPGEAFF.

V is TRBV6-4 and J is TRBJ2-3; D uncertain. Trimming removed 3 bases at V and 2 bases at J, with 6 bases between. CDR1 and CDR2 (germline): MRHNA, SNTAGT. CDR3 length equals 13 residues. The CDR3 reads CASSEEITDTQYF. In DNA, the CDR3 is TGTGCCAGCAGTGAGGAGATCACAGATACGCAGTATTTT.

This sequence joins TRBV15 and TRBJ1-1, with TRBD1 as a possible D gene (5 bases). From germline, CDR1 is LNHNV and CDR2 YYDKDF (reference sequence). The germline V and J ends were trimmed by 5 bases and 0 bases, with 10 bases remaining between them. CDR3 length equals 14 residues. Here the CDR3 reads CATSPTGVNTEAFF. CDR3 coding DNA: TGTGCCACCAGCCCCACGGGGGTGAACACTGAAGCTTTCTTT.

This clone was counted between two and nine times. This chain joins TRBV19 and TRBJ2-4, with D possibly being TRBD1 (6 bases). The germline V gene has CDR1 LNHDA and CDR2 SQIVND (reference sequence). V was pared by 7 bases and J by 5 bases, with 18 bases between. The CDR3 extends over 15 amino acids. This CDR3 reads CASIGTRGQENIQYF. CDR3 in DNA: TGTGCCAGTATTGGAACCAGGGGTCAGGAAAACATTCAGTACTTC.

The chain couples TRBV5-1 to TRBJ2-1; maybe TRBD1 (5 bases). Between the trimmed V and J ends, which lost 4 bases and 9 bases, there was a span of 11 bases. Germline CDR1 is SGHRS and CDR2 is YFSETQ. This CDR3 is 12 amino acids long. The chain's CDR3 is CASSAGGAEQFF. In DNA, the CDR3 is TGCGCCAGCAGCGCAGGTGGGGCTGAGCAGTTCTTC.

This sequence joins TRBV5-1 and TRBJ2-7, with D maybe TRBD1 (5 bases). V lost 4 bases, J lost 7 bases, and 24 bases lay in between. In germline, CDR1 is SGHRS, CDR2 YFSETQ. This CDR3 spans 16 amino acids. The CDR3 spells CASSLVRSGAQGEQYF. The CDR3 DNA is TGCGCCAGCAGCCTGGTTCGATCTGGGGCTCAAGGGGAGCAGTACTTC.

The gene calls are TRBV2 and TRBJ2-1; the D gene is possibly TRBD1 (5 bases). The CDR3 runs 13 residues. The V end was cut by 9 bases, the J end by 12 bases, with 21 bases between. Germline lookup yields CDR1 SNHLY and CDR2 FYNNEI. The chain's CDR3 is CARLSGREQGQFF. In DNA form, the CDR3 reads TGTGCCAGGCTTAGTGGCAGGGAACAAGGGCAGTTCTTC.

CDR3 residues: CASSFLTGTSGRKETQYF. The CDR3 DNA is TGTGCCAGCAGTTTCTTGACCGGGACTAGCGGGAGGAAAGAGACCCAGTACTTC. The J gene is TRBJ2-5, the V gene TRBV27; 15 bases map to TRBD2. Germline assignment: CDR1 MNHEY and CDR2 SMNVEV (reference sequence). CDR3 length: 18 amino acids. With V trimmed by 3 bases and J by 3 bases, 8 bases remained unmatched.

The rearrangement links TRBV3-1 (or the pseudogene TRBV3-2) to TRBJ2-7; 8 bases match TRBD2. Germline trimming cut 0 bases from V and 2 bases from J; bases unmatched to any gene: 15. The CDR3 is 19 amino acids. CDR1 and CDR2 (germline): LGHDT, YNNKEL (reference sequence). CDR3 bases: TGTGCCAGCAGCCAAGAGAATTCCGGGGGGGCTCCCTTTCCCTACGAGCAGTACTTC. It encodes CASSQENSGGAPFPYEQYF.

This clone was picked up one time. The chain recombines TRBV21-1 with TRBJ2-7; TRBD1, the table's D call, was not compared with the DNA. TRBV21-1 is given as a pseudogene. The CDR3 is made up of 13 amino acids. CDR3 amino acids: CASSKDHSYEQYF. CDR3 coding DNA: TGTGCCAGCAGCAAAGATCACAGCTACGAGCAGTACTTC.

V is TRBV27 and J is TRBJ1-4; TRBD1 matches 8 bases. This CDR3 is 15 amino acids long. Unmatched junction bases numbered 6, after V lost 5 bases and J lost 4 bases. Germline loops: CDR1 MNHEY, CDR2 SMNVEV (reference sequence). The CDR3 protein is CASSIDRGRNEKLFF. CDR3 nucleotide sequence: TGTGCCAGCAGTATCGACAGGGGACGTAATGAAAAACTGTTTTTT.

The rearrangement links TRBV11-2 to TRBJ2-5; D might be TRBD2 (6 bases). The CDR3 is 15 residues long. V was cut by 5 bases and J by 4 bases, with 17 bases left in between. Germline V gene sequence: CDR1 SGHAT, CDR2 FQNNGV. The CDR3 DNA reads TGTGCCAGCAGCGAAGAGGAGGGGCGGGGAGAGACCCAGTACTTC. Its translation is CASSEEEGRGETQYF.

V gene TRBV24-1 combines with J gene TRBJ2-7; 9 nucleotides agree with TRBD1. Losses at the gene ends were 1 base for V and 6 bases for J; bases not matched to a gene: 6. Per germline, CDR1 KGHDR and CDR2 SFDVKD. The CDR3 sequence is 15 residues long. CDR3 protein: CATSDFGTGPREQYF. The CDR3 DNA sequence: TGTGCCACCAGTGATTTTGGGACAGGGCCCCGCGAGCAGTACTTC.